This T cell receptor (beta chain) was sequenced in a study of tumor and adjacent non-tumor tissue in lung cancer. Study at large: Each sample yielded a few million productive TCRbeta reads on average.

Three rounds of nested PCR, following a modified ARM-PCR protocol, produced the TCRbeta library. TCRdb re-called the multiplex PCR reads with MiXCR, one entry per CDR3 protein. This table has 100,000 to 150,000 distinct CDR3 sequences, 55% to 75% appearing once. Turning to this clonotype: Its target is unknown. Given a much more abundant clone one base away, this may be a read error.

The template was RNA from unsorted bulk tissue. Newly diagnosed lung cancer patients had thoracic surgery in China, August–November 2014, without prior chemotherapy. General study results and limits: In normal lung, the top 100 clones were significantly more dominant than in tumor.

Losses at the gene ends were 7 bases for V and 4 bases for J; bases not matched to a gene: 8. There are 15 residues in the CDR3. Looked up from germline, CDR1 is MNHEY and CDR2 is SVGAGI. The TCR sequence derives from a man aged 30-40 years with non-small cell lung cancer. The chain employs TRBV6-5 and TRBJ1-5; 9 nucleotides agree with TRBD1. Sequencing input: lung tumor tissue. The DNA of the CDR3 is TGTGCCAGCACGTACAACAGGGGGCCTAATCAGCCCCAGCATTTT. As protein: CASTYNRGPNQPQHF.